The 13 T cell receptor beta chains in this list originate from one sample, sequenced in a study of blood T cells in healthy people across ages. It was with a sample-barcoded 5' primer and a J-beta primer mix that a second PCR of roughly 7 to 12 cycles was run. TCRdb recomputed calls from the 5' RACE reads with MiXCR, one row per CDR3 protein. The sample has about 1.7 million distinct CDR3 sequences; approximately 28% are singletons. Source material: blood. The receptors stem from a woman under 40 in good health.

This clonotype was observed a few times. The chain carries TRBV20-1 and TRBJ2-7; possibly TRBD1 or TRBD2 for D (6 bases each). Germline loops: CDR1 DFQATT, CDR2 SNEGSKA (reference sequence). V lost 6 bases and J 0 bases, leaving 18 bases between the germline ends. The CDR3 extends over 15 amino acids. This CDR3 is CSAGGRGPSSYEQYF. The CDR3 nucleotides read TGCAGTGCCGGGGGCCGGGGGCCATCCTCCTACGAGCAGTACTTC.

This clonotype appeared a few times. V is TRBV15 and J is TRBJ2-1; D is tentatively TRBD1 or TRBD2 (6 bases each). The ends were cut back, 2 bases at V and 11 bases at J, with 16 bases in the middle. The CDR3 sequence is 14 residues long. CDR1 and CDR2 (germline): LNHNV, YYDKDF (reference sequence). The CDR3 DNA is TGTGCCACCAGCAGACAGGGGAGGTATAATAAGCAGTTCTTC. This encodes CATSRQGRYNKQFF.

This chain connects TRBV28 to TRBJ2-3; D might be TRBD1 or TRBD2, each matching 5 bases. This CDR3 is 13 amino acids long. The V gene lost 9 bases and the J gene lost 3 bases, with 13 bases spanning the gap. Germline loops: CDR1 MDHEN, CDR2 SYDVKM. CDR3 sequence (DNA): TGTGCCAGTGTGGGGTGGGGGACAGATACGCAGTATTTT. It translates to CASVGWGTDTQYF. The whole variable domain, filled in from reference TRBV28 and TRBJ2-3, reads DVKVTQSSRYLVKRTGEKVFLECVQDMDHENMFWYRQDPGLGLRLIYFSYDVKMKEKGDIPEGYSVSREKKERFSLILESASTNQTSMYLCASVGWGTDTQYFGPGTRLTVL.

With regard to this clonotype: Since a much larger clone is just one base distant, this may be a read error. The chain joins TRBV5-1 to TRBJ2-1; the D gene is possibly TRBD1 (6 bases). The last part of the DNA fits TRBJ2-7 better; the J call may be wrong. Per the germline V gene, CDR1 is SGHRS and CDR2 is YFSETQ. This CDR3 has 16 residues. The CDR3 protein is CASNRESGGSYNEQYF. The CDR3 bases are TGCGCCAGCAACAGGGAATCGGGTGGCTCCTACAATGAGCAGTACTTC.

Concerning this clonotype: Given a much more abundant clone one base away, this may be a read error. The genes are TRBV10-3 and TRBJ2-3, with a possible D match to TRBD2 (5 bases). Germline CDR1 is ENHRY and CDR2 is SYGVKD. The length of the CDR3 is 14 residues. The CDR3 sequence is CAIRRSGSTDTRYF. The DNA of the CDR3 is TGTGCCATCCGTCGGAGCGGAAGCACAGATACGCGGTATTTT.

This clonotype was observed a few times. The V and J genes are TRBV18 and TRBJ2-4; 9 bases agree with TRBD2. The junction had 9 bases not matched to a gene; V was cut back by 5 bases and J by 4 bases. Germline V lookup: CDR1 KGHSH, CDR2 LQKENI. The CDR3 has 16 amino acids. The CDR3 DNA reads as TGTGCCAGCTCATTGGGACTAGCCCCCCTTAAAAACATTCAGTACTTC. It is translated as CASSLGLAPLKNIQYF.

The chain uses TRBV5-1 and TRBJ2-2, with TRBD1 as a possible D gene (6 bases). The germline V gene has CDR1 SGHRS and CDR2 YFSETQ. This CDR3 is 16 amino acids long. V shed 6 bases and J shed 0 bases, with 15 bases lying between them. The chain's CDR3 is CASNPGANANTGELFF. Here the CDR3 DNA reads TGCGCCAGCAATCCAGGGGCCAACGCGAACACCGGGGAGCTGTTTTTT.

The rearrangement links TRBV6-1 to TRBJ2-6; the D is unclear. This CDR3 has 17 amino acids. V was pared by 8 bases and J by 3 bases, with 20 bases between. In germline, CDR1 is MNHNS, CDR2 SASEGT. CDR3 amino acids: CASGRGPTAGGANVLTF. The CDR3 coding sequence is TGTGCCAGCGGACGTGGGCCGACTGCCGGTGGGGCCAACGTCCTGACTTTC.

A few counts support this clonotype. The V call is TRBV18, the J call TRBJ1-2; D may be TRBD1 (5 bases). V lost 4 bases, J lost 8 bases, and 20 bases lay in between. CDR1 KGHSH and CDR2 LQKENI come from the germline V gene. The CDR3 consists of 15 residues. In DNA form, the CDR3 reads TGTGCCAGCTCACTCAGTACCGGCGACAGTCACGGCTACACCTTC. This codes for CASSLSTGDSHGYTF. Drawing the rest from reference TRBV18 and TRBJ1-2, the complete variable domain is NAGVMQNPRHLVRRRGQEARLRCSPMKGHSHVYWYRQLPEEGLKFMVYLQKENIIDESGMPKERFSAEFPKEGPSILRIQQVVRGDSAAYFCASSLSTGDSHGYTFGSGTRLTVV.

This clonotype showed up just once. As the CDR3 is not closed by the conserved phenylalanine or tryptophan, this likely results from a read error. The rearrangement links TRBV12-3 or TRBV12-4 to TRBJ2-7; TRBD2 agrees at 10 bases. J was trimmed by 2 bases and V by 6 bases; bases with no gene match: 4. The CDR3 covers 14 residues. The CDR3 loop reads CASSISGGPYEQYL. The CDR3 bases are TGTGCCAGCAGCATTAGCGGGGGGCCCTACGAGCAGTACTTA.

The sample holds many counts of this clonotype. This chain links TRBV20-1 with TRBJ2-4; D is perhaps TRBD1 or TRBD2 (5 bases each). The germline V gene has CDR1 DFQATT and CDR2 SNEGSKA (reference sequence). CDR3 length: 15 amino acids. Deletions cut 3 bases from V and 1 base from J, with 13 bases between. The CDR3 region is CSASGGWGAKNIQYF. The DNA for the CDR3 is TGCAGTGCTAGTGGAGGTTGGGGGGCCAAAAACATTCAGTACTTC.

The chain employs TRBV11-2 and TRBJ2-3, with 9 bases matching TRBD2. The trim removed 5 bases at V and 2 bases at J, leaving 11 bases unmatched. Germline assignment: CDR1 SGHAT and CDR2 FQNNGV. This CDR3 is 17 amino acids long. CDR3 sequence reads: CASSPTSRLADTDTQYF. CDR3 nucleotides: TGTGCCAGCAGCCCAACATCAAGACTAGCGGACACAGATACGCAGTATTTT.

This clonotype came up once. J is TRBJ1-2 and V is TRBV7-2; D not resolved. CDR1 SGHTA and CDR2 FQGNSA come from the germline V gene. V was trimmed by 0 bases and J by 0 bases, leaving 11 bases between them. The CDR3 has 16 residues. CDR3 in amino acids: CASSLALDVTNYGYTF. In nucleotides, the CDR3 is TGTGCCAGCAGCTTAGCCCTCGACGTCACTAACTATGGCTACACCTTC.